The T cell receptor (beta chain) under discussion was sequenced for a study of cytomegalovirus exposure and HLA in healthy donors. Study findings and constraints: Rates of TCR association differed by HLA locus in a later analysis, with DRB1 highest and HLA-C lowest. Later analysis demonstrated an association between a missense DCLRE1C variant and TCR beta V- and J-gene trimming.

CDR1 is SNHLY and CDR2 is FYNNEI in the germline V gene. The CDR3 length is 14 residues. Trimming removed 4 bases at V and 7 bases at J, with 16 bases between. This clone was seen only a few times. What it binds is not known. PCR was performed using 60 Vbeta and 13 Jbeta primers. Libraries were prepared by immunoSEQ multiplex PCR; TCRdb keeps only in-frame clonotypes and omits some of them. Among hundreds of thousands of clones, approximately 88% were seen once, and the ten largest hold 0.71%. The sequenced material came from PBMCs. The TCR comes from a boy aged 2-15 years in good health and CMV-seronegative. V gene TRBV2 combines with J gene TRBJ1-1; a weak D match, TRBD1 (5 bases). This CDR3 is CASSVLRGSSEAFF. CDR3 nucleotide sequence: TGTGCCAGCAGTGTTTTAAGGGGAAGTAGTGAAGCTTTCTTT.